This TCR beta chain is from a study of technical replicates of blood from four donors. From germline, CDR1 is ENHRY and CDR2 SYGVKD. Between the trimmed V and J ends, which lost 3 bases and 0 bases, there was a span of 12 bases. The CDR3 sequence is 16 residues long. Measured with immunoSEQ multiplex PCR; TCRdb has only the in-frame clones, and not every one. The sample holds under 15,000 clones, approximately 93% seen once. The V call is TRBV10-3, the J call TRBJ1-3, with a tentative D call TRBD1 (5 bases). Sequencing used PBMCs. This TCR was recovered from a human donor in good health. As DNA, the CDR3 is TGTGCCATCAGTGATCTCAGACAGATCTCTGGAAACACCATATATTTT. Translated: CAISDLRQISGNTIYF.